Shown below are 24 T cell receptor beta chains from a single sample sequenced in a study of beta chain features in type 1 diabetes. Notes on the study in general: Among all four CD4+ subsets, Type 1 diabetes patients had TCRB CDR3s that were moderately but significantly shorter.

No antigens are known for them. The entirety of the isolated RNA underwent reverse transcription, so expressed TCRB transcripts were sequenced. Sequencing was performed with immunoSEQ multiplex PCR; in TCRdb, only in-frame clones are kept and a portion is missing. The sample lists 630,000 or so clones, about 14% occurring once. The sample consisted of naive CD4+ T cells from blood. The origin of the receptors is a young man with type 1 diabetes.

This clone was observed a handful of times. The chain has TRBV7-2 and TRBJ2-7, with TRBD2 matching 7 bases. This CDR3 region has 12 residues. The junction had 3 bases not matched to a gene; V was cut back by 5 bases and J by 5 bases. CDR1 and CDR2 (germline): SGHTA, FQGNSA. The CDR3, as DNA: TGTGCCAGCAGCCCGGGGGGAAACGAGCAGTACTTC. It specifies CASSPGGNEQYF.

The chain is built from TRBV9 and TRBJ1-2, with D perhaps matching TRBD1 (6 bases). The CDR3 runs to 14 residues. The V gene's germline CDR1 is SGDLS and CDR2 YYNGEE. V lost 4 bases to trimming and J lost 5 bases, with 15 bases between them. In DNA form, the CDR3 reads TGTGCCAGCAGCCCGCCCACAGGGTTGTATGGCTACACCTTC. It yields the protein CASSPPTGLYGYTF.

The V and J genes are TRBV5-1 and TRBJ2-7; D is perhaps TRBD2 (5 bases). CDR1 SGHRS and CDR2 YFSETQ come from the germline V gene. There are 16 residues in the CDR3. The V gene lost 0 bases and the J gene lost 3 bases, with 16 bases spanning the gap. CDR3 DNA: TGCGCCAGCAGCTTGGTCCCAGCCCGGAGGAGCTACGAGCAGTACTTC. Protein sequence: CASSLVPARRSYEQYF.

The gene calls are TRBV4-3 and TRBJ2-3; D is perhaps TRBD1 (5 bases). Trimming pared 3 bases from V and 1 base from J, leaving 14 bases between. Germline CDR1 and CDR2: LGHNA and YSLEER. The CDR3 spans 16 residues. This CDR3 reads CASSQRPGLGTDTQYF. The CDR3 DNA reads as TGCGCCAGCAGCCAGCGGCCAGGGTTGGGCACAGATACGCAGTATTTT.

Worth noting for this clone: This sample also contains other DNA sequences that code for the same CDR3. The V call is TRBV20-1, the J call TRBJ2-1, with TRBD1 as a possible D gene (5 bases). Germline assignment: CDR1 DFQATT and CDR2 SNEGSKA (reference sequence). With 3 bases removed from V and 10 bases from J, the gap between germline ends came to 10 bases. The CDR3 loop spans 11 amino acids. CDR3 DNA: TGCAGTGCTAGTAGGGGAAACGAGCAGTTCTTC. It specifies CSASRGNEQFF.

This clone was counted between two and nine times. CDR3: CASSLPAEWETQYF. DNA of the CDR3: TGCGCCAGCAGCTTACCCGCTGAGTGGGAGACCCAGTACTTC. This chain links TRBV5-1 with TRBJ2-5; no clear D. Germline CDR1 is SGHRS and CDR2 is YFSETQ. The CDR3 loop spans 14 amino acids. The V end was cut by 2 bases, the J end by 5 bases, with 13 bases between. The whole variable domain, filled in from reference TRBV5-1 and TRBJ2-5, reads KAGVTQTPRYLIKTRGQQVTLSCSPISGHRSVSWYQQTPGQGLQFLFEYFSETQRNKGNFPGRFSGRQFSNSRSEMNVSTLELGDSALYLCASSLPAEWETQYFGPGTRLLVL.

This clone turned up a few times. V and J are TRBV28 and TRBJ2-7, with D possibly TRBD2 on 5 matching bases. This CDR3 comprises 15 residues. Trimming took off 3 bases at V and 7 bases at J, with 19 bases between the two ends. Germline assignment: CDR1 MDHEN and CDR2 SYDVKM. The chain's CDR3 is CASSLEAAGDWEQYF. The CDR3 coding sequence is TGTGCCAGCAGTTTGGAGGCCGCCGGGGATTGGGAGCAGTACTTC.

The table lists this clone with a few counts. As DNA, the CDR3 is TGTGCCAGCCATAAGGGACAACCCGGGGCCAACGTCCTGACTTTC. It yields the protein CASHKGQPGANVLTF. V and J are TRBV6-5 and TRBJ2-6; possibly TRBD1 for D (6 bases). Germline-derived CDR1 and CDR2 are MNHEY and SVGAGI. V was shortened by 8 bases and J by 4 bases, with 15 bases between the two germline ends. The CDR3 consists of 15 residues.

This clone was counted between two and nine times. In nucleotides, the CDR3 is TGTGCCAGCAGCGTAGTCAATGGCGGGATGCGAGATACGCAGTATTTT. This translates into CASSVVNGGMRDTQYF. V and J are TRBV9 and TRBJ2-3, with D possibly being TRBD2 (6 bases). CDR1 is SGDLS and CDR2 is YYNGEE in the germline V gene. The CDR3 contains 16 residues. With 0 bases removed from V and 5 bases from J, the gap between germline ends came to 16 bases.

This clone was picked up a small number of times. The V call is TRBV13, the J call TRBJ1-3; D is unresolved. Germline values: CDR1 PRHDT, CDR2 FYEKMQ (reference sequence). With 3 bases removed from V and 0 bases from J, the gap between germline ends came to 9 bases. This CDR3 has 15 residues. DNA for the CDR3: TGTGCCAGCAGCTTGGAAGCAGGCTCTGGAAACACCATATATTTT. Its protein product is CASSLEAGSGNTIYF. The full variable domain, in which reference TRBV13 and TRBJ1-3 provide the parts outside the CDR3, is AAGVIQSPRHLIKEKRETATLKCYPIPRHDTVYWYQQGPGQDPQFLISFYEKMQSDKGSIPDRFSAQQFSDYHSELNMSSLELGDSALYFCASSLEAGSGNTIYFGEGSWLTVV.

V and J are TRBV29-1 and TRBJ1-1; 7 nucleotides align to TRBD1. J gave up 0 bases and V 5 bases, and 12 bases lay outside the gene matches. This CDR3 is built from 16 residues. Germline loops: CDR1 SQVTM, CDR2 ANQGSEA. The CDR3 nucleotides read TGCAGCGTTTATAGGCAGGGGGAATCCATGAACACTGAAGCTTTCTTT. It codes for CSVYRQGESMNTEAFF.

This clone has just a few counts. The chain links TRBV9 to TRBJ2-5, with TRBD1 identical over 7 bases. The CDR3 covers 14 residues. V lost 2 bases and J lost 2; bases outside the gene matches: 3. Germline CDR1 is SGDLS and CDR2 is YYNGEE. The CDR3 DNA sequence: TGTGCCAGCAGCGTTATGGGACAGCAAGAGACCCAGTACTTC. As protein: CASSVMGQQETQYF.

This clone has only a few counts. The rearrangement links TRBV18 to TRBJ1-5; tentative D call: TRBD1 (5 bases). Germline values: CDR1 KGHSH, CDR2 LQKENI. CDR3 size: 12 residues. V was shortened by 2 bases and J by 7 bases, with 6 bases between the two germline ends. The CDR3 coding sequence is TGTGCCAGCTCACCAGGGGGGCAGCCCCAGCATTTT. Translated: CASSPGGQPQHF.

In regard to this clone: At the DNA level, this CDR3 is encoded by other sequences in the same sample as well. The chain uses TRBV5-1 and TRBJ2-2, with D possibly being TRBD2 (5 bases). Trimming cost V 4 bases and J 2 bases, with 6 bases left between them. Germline CDR1 and CDR2: SGHRS and YFSETQ. This CDR3 is built from 13 residues. This CDR3 is CASSPGNTGELFF. The DNA for the CDR3 is TGCGCCAGCAGCCCGGGAAACACCGGGGAGCTGTTTTTT.

This clone occurred a few times. V and J are TRBV5-6 and TRBJ2-1, with D hard to call. Deletions cut 4 bases from V and 6 bases from J, with 11 bases between. Germline values: CDR1 SGHDT, CDR2 YYEEEE. There are 13 residues in the CDR3. In nucleotides, the CDR3 is TGTGCCAGCAGCAGTGGGGTAAGCAATGAGCAGTTCTTC. This codes for CASSSGVSNEQFF.

Concerning this clone itself: This CDR3 is also generated by other DNA sequences in the sample. The chain links TRBV30 to TRBJ2-7; D unclear. Trimming removed 1 base at V and 4 bases at J, with 5 bases between. CDR1 is GTSNPN and CDR2 is SVGIG in the germline V gene (reference sequence). The CDR3 runs 11 residues. In DNA, the CDR3 is TGTGCCTGGAGTGGTGGGTACGAGCAGTACTTC. It yields the protein CAWSGGYEQYF.

A few counts support this clone. The genes are TRBV30 and TRBJ2-7; no definite D call. CDR1 and CDR2 (germline): GTSNPN, SVGIG (reference sequence). The CDR3 covers 14 residues. V gave up 7 bases and J gave up 0 bases, with 16 bases separating them. The CDR3 DNA follows: TGTGCCTTAACCTCTTCCCGGGCCTCCTACGAGCAGTACTTC. This sequence encodes CALTSSRASYEQYF. The full variable domain, with the rest looked up from reference TRBV30 and TRBJ2-7, is SQTIHQWPATLVQPVGSPLSLECTVEGTSNPNLYWYRQAAGRGLQLLFYSVGIGQISSEVPQNLSASRPQDRQFILSSKKLLLSDSGFYLCALTSSRASYEQYFGPGTRLTVT.

This clone has a handful of counts. This chain uses TRBV7-2 with TRBJ2-7; D unresolved. The germline CDR1 and CDR2 sequences are SGHTA and FQGNSA. The CDR3 spans 14 residues. Between the trimmed V and J ends, which lost 0 bases and 1 base, there was a span of 7 bases. The CDR3 DNA reads TGTGCCAGCAGCTTAGCGGGCCTGTCCTACGAGCAGTACTTC. It yields the protein CASSLAGLSYEQYF.

The J gene is TRBJ2-7, the V gene TRBV29-1; the D gene is possibly TRBD2 (5 bases). The V gene's germline CDR1 is SQVTM and CDR2 ANQGSEA. With 3 bases removed from V and 3 bases from J, the gap between germline ends came to 18 bases. This CDR3 has 15 residues. CDR3 nucleotide sequence: TGCAGCGTTGAGCGGGTGCGGTCCGAGAACTACGAGCAGTACTTC. This translates into CSVERVRSENYEQYF.

The chain recombines TRBV30 with TRBJ2-5; 7 positions match TRBD1. This CDR3 is 14 amino acids long. In germline, CDR1 is GTSNPN, CDR2 SVGIG (reference sequence). Germline trimming cut 3 bases from V and 1 base from J; bases unmatched to any gene: 5. In DNA form, the CDR3 reads TGTGCCTGGAGGCCGGGACAGCGCCAAGAGACCCAGTACTTC. It yields the protein CAWRPGQRQETQYF.

This clone was counted only a few times. The V call is TRBV30, the J call TRBJ1-5, with TRBD1 identical over 10 bases. CDR3 size: 14 residues. V dropped 7 bases and J dropped 6; count of bases not matched to a gene: 9. Germline V gene sequence: CDR1 GTSNPN, CDR2 SVGIG (reference sequence). CDR3 in DNA: TGTGCCTATGCGACAGGGGGCGGTGGTCAGCCCCAGCATTTT. Its translation is CAYATGGGGQPQHF.

This clone came up a few times. CDR3 DNA sequence: TGTGCCAGCAGTTTCAGGGGGCCCAAATACCAAGAGACCCAGTACTTC. This translates into CASSFRGPKYQETQYF. The genes are TRBV28 and TRBJ2-5, with 8 bases identical to TRBD1. Germline-derived CDR1 and CDR2 are MDHEN and SYDVKM. Trimming took 3 bases from V and 0 from J; bases not matched to a gene: 6. The CDR3 has 16 residues.

This clone was recorded a few times. CDR3 nucleotide sequence: TGCAGTGCTAGTGGCTACACCTTC. It yields the protein CSASGYTF. The V gene is TRBV20-1, the J gene TRBJ1-2; D is unclear. Deletions cut 3 bases from V and 7 bases from J, with 0 bases between. Germline CDR1 DFQATT, CDR2 SNEGSKA (reference sequence). The CDR3 is 8 residues long.

In its sample, this clone was seen a few times. The chain recombines TRBV29-1 with TRBJ1-1; tentative D call: TRBD1 (5 bases). The V gene lost 7 bases and the J gene lost 2 bases, with 17 bases spanning the gap. The CDR3 sequence is 14 residues long. Germline assignment: CDR1 SQVTM and CDR2 ANQGSEA. The CDR3 here is CSGDSDSGNTEAFF. The CDR3 coding sequence is TGCAGCGGTGACTCCGACAGCGGAAACACTGAAGCTTTCTTT. Full variable domain (rest looked up from reference TRBV29-1 and TRBJ1-1): SAVISQKPSRDICQRGTSLTIQCQVDSQVTMMFWYRQQPGQSLTLIATANQGSEATYESGFVIDKFPISRPNLTFSTLTVSNMSPEDSSIYLCSGDSDSGNTEAFFGQGTRLTVV.